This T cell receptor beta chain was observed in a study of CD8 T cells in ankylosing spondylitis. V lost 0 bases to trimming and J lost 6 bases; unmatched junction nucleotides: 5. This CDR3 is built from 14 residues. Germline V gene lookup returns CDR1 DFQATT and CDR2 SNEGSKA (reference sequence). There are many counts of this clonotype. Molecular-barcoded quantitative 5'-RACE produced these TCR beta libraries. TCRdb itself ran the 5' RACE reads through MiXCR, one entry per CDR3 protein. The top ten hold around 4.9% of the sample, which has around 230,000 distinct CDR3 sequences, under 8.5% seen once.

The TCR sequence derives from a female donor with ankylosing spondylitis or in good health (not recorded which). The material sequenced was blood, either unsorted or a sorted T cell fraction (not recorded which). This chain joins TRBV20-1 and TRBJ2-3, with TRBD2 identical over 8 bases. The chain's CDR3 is CSARESSGVDTQYF. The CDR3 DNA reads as TGCAGTGCTAGAGAAAGTAGCGGGGTTGATACGCAGTATTTT.